The rows below give T cell receptor beta chains drawn from one sample of a study of response to subunit inactivated influenza vaccine. One entry per CDR3 protein results from TCRdb running MiXCR on the RT-PCR reads. This table holds about 700,000 distinct CDR3 sequences, less than 15% found once. The sequences come from PBMCs from blood, collected around 14 days before vaccination. The source of these receptors is a man aged 45-60 years who received an inactivated influenza vaccine. CDR3s include the opening cysteine and the closing phenylalanine or tryptophan. A D gene is named only where the DNA matches it firmly. Some rows mark clone size as missing; the rest say once, few, many or name a class of expanded clone.

j_call,d_call,v_call,clone_size,cdr3_aa,cdr3_nt
TRBJ2-7,-,TRBV21-1,-,CASSNDTGINDSGYEQYF,TGTGCCAGCAGCAACGACACAGGAATCAATGATTCCGGCTACGAGCAGTACTTC
TRBJ2-1,-,TRBV5-1,many,CASSLEPSGTNNEQFF,TGCGCCAGCAGCTTGGAACCTAGTGGTACGAACAATGAGCAGTTCTTC
TRBJ2-7,TRBD1,TRBV6-2/TRBV6-3,-,CASSYSGQTLLEQYF,TGTGCCAGCAGTTACTCGGGACAGACACTTTTAGAGCAGTACTTC
TRBJ2-7,TRBD2,TRBV4-3,few,CASSQRGLATYEQYF,TGCGCCAGCAGCCAAAGAGGACTAGCGACCTACGAGCAGTACTTC
TRBJ1-5,-,TRBV12-3/TRBV12-4,few,CASSTAGGSNQPQHF,TGTGCCAGCAGTACAGCGGGGGGGAGCAATCAGCCCCAGCATTTT
TRBJ2-5,TRBD2,TRBV20-1,-,CSARDYRGLAGQETQYF,TGCAGTGCTAGAGATTACCGAGGACTAGCGGGACAAGAGACCCAGTACTTC
TRBJ2-1,-,TRBV20-1,-,CSARAPDSSYNEQFF,TGCAGTGCTAGAGCCCCTGACAGCTCCTACAATGAGCAGTTCTTC
TRBJ2-1,-,TRBV3-1,few,CASRGGGYNEQFF,TGTGCCAGTCGAGGGGGGGGATACAATGAGCAGTTCTTC
TRBJ2-3,-,TRBV7-8,few,CASSPTGDTDTQYF,TGTGCCAGCAGCCCGACAGGCGACACAGATACGCAGTATTTT
TRBJ2-2,-,TRBV6-2/TRBV6-3,-,CASSYGRLNTGELFF,TGTGCCAGCAGTTACGGGCGGCTTAACACCGGGGAGCTGTTTTTT
TRBJ2-3,-,TRBV21-1,-,CASSKPPQTGGTDTQYF,TGTGCCAGCAGCAAACCACCCCAGACAGGGGGCACAGATACGCAGTATTTT
TRBJ2-1,-,TRBV29-1,-,CSVAPVITSEQFF,TGCAGCGTTGCGCCCGTAATAACTAGTGAGCAGTTCTTC
TRBJ2-1,-,TRBV29-1,few,CSGATGAGVSNEQFF,TGCAGCGGCGCGACAGGTGCGGGAGTAAGTAATGAGCAGTTCTTC
TRBJ2-1,-,TRBV7-8,-,CASSLERAGRRNNEQFF,TGTGCCAGCAGCTTAGAGAGGGCCGGGCGGCGGAACAATGAGCAGTTCTTC
TRBJ1-3,TRBD1,TRBV11-2,few,CASSADRGSSGNTIYF,TGTGCCAGCAGCGCCGACAGGGGATCCTCTGGAAACACCATATATTTT
TRBJ2-1,TRBD2,TRBV20-1,-,CSARDPETSGYEQFF,TGCAGTGCTAGAGATCCCGAGACTAGCGGTTACGAGCAGTTCTTC
TRBJ2-2,-,TRBV28,-,CASNVIGLANTGELFF,TGTGCCAGCAACGTAATAGGACTTGCGAACACCGGGGAGCTGTTTTTT
TRBJ2-1,-,TRBV11-1,few,CASSLGGPRGWNEQFF,TGTGCCAGCAGCTTAGGAGGGCCAAGGGGGTGGAATGAGCAGTTCTTC
TRBJ2-2,-,TRBV6-2/TRBV6-3,many,CASSTNTGELFF,TGTGCCAGCAGTACTAACACCGGGGAGCTGTTTTTT
TRBJ2-6,TRBD1,TRBV10-3,-,CAVQGFGANVLTF,TGTGCCGTACAGGGGTTTGGGGCCAACGTCCTGACTTTC
TRBJ2-1,-,TRBV13,few,CASSLQGFYNEQFF,TGTGCCAGCAGCTTGCAGGGTTTTTACAATGAGCAGTTCTTC
TRBJ2-2,TRBD2,TRBV12-3/TRBV12-4,many,CASSVSGITGELFF,TGTGCCAGCAGTGTTAGCGGGATCACCGGGGAGCTGTTTTTT
TRBJ1-4,-,TRBV5-5,-,CASSKRQASNEKLFF,TGTGCCAGCAGCAAAAGACAGGCCTCTAATGAAAAACTGTTTTTT
TRBJ2-7,-,TRBV14,many,CASSQTGVPPYEQYF,TGTGCCAGCAGCCAAACGGGGGTACCCCCCTACGAGCAGTACTTC
TRBJ2-5,-,TRBV27,few,CASSWLLGETQYF,TGTGCCAGCAGTTGGTTACTGGGGGAGACCCAGTACTTC
TRBJ2-3,TRBD2,TRBV11-2,-,CASSLDGTSGGGTDTQYF,TGTGCCAGCAGCTTGGACGGGACTAGCGGGGGCGGGACAGATACGCAGTATTTT
TRBJ2-2,TRBD2,TRBV12-3/TRBV12-4,-,CASRSLGAGGPMTGELFF,TGTGCCAGCAGGTCCTTGGGTGCGGGGGGGCCTATGACCGGGGAGCTGTTTTTT
TRBJ2-2,-,TRBV6-5,-,CASTFGGLTGELFF,TGTGCCAGCACGTTTGGGGGACTCACCGGGGAGCTGTTTTTT
TRBJ2-1,-,TRBV20-1,many,CSARGPYNEQFF,TGCAGTGCTAGGGGGCCTTACAATGAGCAGTTCTTC
TRBJ2-1,TRBD2,TRBV5-1,-,CASSLLAGAENEQFF,TGCGCCAGCAGCTTACTAGCGGGGGCCGAAAATGAGCAGTTCTTC
TRBJ2-1,TRBD2,TRBV4-3,-,CASSQALPGLADVSYNEQFF,TGCGCCAGCAGCCAAGCGCTTCCGGGACTAGCGGACGTTTCCTACAATGAGCAGTTCTTC
TRBJ2-7,TRBD2,TRBV7-2,-,CASSLGSPGLAAYEQYF,TGTGCCAGCAGCTTGGGTTCTCCGGGACTAGCGGCCTACGAGCAGTACTTC
TRBJ2-7,-,TRBV7-9,-,CASSPDLAVYEQYF,TGTGCCAGCAGCCCCGACTTAGCGGTCTACGAGCAGTACTTC
TRBJ2-5,TRBD2,TRBV3-1,-,CASSPIAGKETQYF,TGTGCCAGCAGCCCGATAGCGGGCAAAGAGACCCAGTACTTC
TRBJ2-1,TRBD2,TRBV24-1,few,CATSKAGGYNEQFF,TGTGCCACCAGTAAAGCGGGAGGATACAATGAGCAGTTCTTC
TRBJ1-6,-,TRBV6-1,-,CASSASLTSSYNSPLHF,TGTGCCAGCAGTGCGTCTTTGACGAGCTCCTATAATTCACCCCTCCACTTT
TRBJ2-7,TRBD2,TRBV9,few,CASSVGLAGVVHEQYF,TGTGCCAGCAGCGTGGGACTAGCGGGAGTGGTCCACGAGCAGTACTTC
TRBJ2-3,-,TRBV20-1,few,CSVPDSTDTQYF,TGCAGTGTTCCGGACTCCACAGATACGCAGTATTTT
TRBJ1-4,-,TRBV27,-,CASRPPGDREKLFF,TGTGCCAGCAGACCGCCAGGAGACCGGGAAAAACTGTTTTTT
TRBJ2-2,-,TRBV5-1,-,CASTRAGAHTGELFF,TGCGCCAGCACTCGGGCGGGGGCACACACCGGGGAGCTGTTTTTT
TRBJ1-5,TRBD1,TRBV3-1,-,CASSLGTGGLQPQHF,TGTGCCAGCAGCCTCGGGACAGGGGGCTTGCAGCCCCAGCATTTT
TRBJ1-5,-,TRBV12-3/TRBV12-4,many,CASSLSENQPQHF,TGTGCCAGCAGTTTGTCAGAAAATCAGCCCCAGCATTTT
TRBJ2-3,-,TRBV4-3,few,CASSHQTGVDTQYF,TGCGCCAGCAGCCATCAGACCGGGGTCGATACGCAGTATTTT
TRBJ1-6,-,TRBV5-6,few,CASSWGHDSPLHF,TGTGCCAGCAGTTGGGGCCATGATTCACCCCTCCACTTT
TRBJ2-7,TRBD1,TRBV20-1,-,CSARPGQRYEQYF,TGCAGTGCTAGACCGGGACAGAGATACGAGCAGTACTTC
TRBJ1-1,-,TRBV28,few,CASSAPANTEAFF,TGTGCCAGCAGCGCGCCCGCGAACACTGAAGCTTTCTTT
TRBJ2-7,-,TRBV12-3/TRBV12-4,many,CASSFEGQGSYEQYF,TGTGCCAGCAGTTTTGAGGGGCAGGGGTCCTACGAGCAGTACTTC